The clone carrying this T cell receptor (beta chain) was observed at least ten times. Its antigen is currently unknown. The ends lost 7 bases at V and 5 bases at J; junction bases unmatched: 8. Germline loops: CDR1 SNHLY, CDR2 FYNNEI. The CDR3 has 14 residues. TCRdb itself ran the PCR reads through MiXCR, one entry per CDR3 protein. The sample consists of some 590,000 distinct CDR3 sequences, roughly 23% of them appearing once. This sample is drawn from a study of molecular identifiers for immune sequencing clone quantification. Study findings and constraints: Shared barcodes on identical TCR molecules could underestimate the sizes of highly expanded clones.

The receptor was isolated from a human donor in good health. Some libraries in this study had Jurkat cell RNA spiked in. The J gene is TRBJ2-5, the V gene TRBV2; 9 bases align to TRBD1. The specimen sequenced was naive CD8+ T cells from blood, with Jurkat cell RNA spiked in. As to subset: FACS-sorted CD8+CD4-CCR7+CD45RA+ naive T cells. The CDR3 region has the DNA TGTGCCAGCACCCGAGGACAGGGGAGCGAGACCCAGTACTTC. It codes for CASTRGQGSETQYF.